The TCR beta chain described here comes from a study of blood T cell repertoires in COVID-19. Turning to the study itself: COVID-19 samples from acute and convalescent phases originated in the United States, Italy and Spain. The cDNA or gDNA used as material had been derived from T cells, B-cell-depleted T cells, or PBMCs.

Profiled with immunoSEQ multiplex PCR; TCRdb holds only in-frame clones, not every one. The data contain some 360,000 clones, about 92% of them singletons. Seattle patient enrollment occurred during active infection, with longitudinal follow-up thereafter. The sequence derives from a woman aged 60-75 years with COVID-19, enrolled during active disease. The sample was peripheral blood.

The CDR3 reads CASTFWGGRSNQPQHF. The CDR3 DNA reads TGTGCCAGTACCTTCTGGGGAGGTAGAAGTAATCAGCCCCAGCATTTT. This rearrangement joins TRBV19 to TRBJ1-5; the D is unclear. The CDR3 is 16 amino acids. CDR1 and CDR2 (germline): LNHDA, SQIVND (reference sequence). Trimming took 7 bases from V and 4 from J, leaving 20 bases between them. The variable domain in full, completed from reference TRBV19 and TRBJ1-5, reads DGGITQSPKYLFRKEGQNVTLSCEQNLNHDAMYWYRQDPGQGLRLIYYSQIVNDFQKGDIAEGYSVSREKKESFPLTVTSAQKNPTAFYLCASTFWGGRSNQPQHFGDGTRLSIL.